This T cell receptor beta chain is from a study of blood T cell repertoires in COVID-19. Libraries were prepared by immunoSEQ multiplex PCR; TCRdb keeps only in-frame clonotypes and omits some of them. The sample lists under 100,000 clones, around 85% seen once, with roughly 3.2% in the top ten. Looked up from germline, CDR1 is SEHNR and CDR2 is FQNEAQ (reference sequence). The CDR3 has 15 residues. Trimming left V 5 bases short and J 4 bases short, with 14 bases between. The rearrangement joins TRBV7-9 to TRBJ1-4; perhaps TRBD1 as D (5 bases). The material sequenced was peripheral blood. The origin of this receptor is an elderly woman with COVID-19, enrolled during active disease. The CDR3 region has the DNA TGTGCCAGCAGCCCGGACATTTCCCTTAATGAAAAACTGTTTTTT. Amino acids: CASSPDISLNEKLFF.